This T cell receptor beta chain appears in the sequencing data of a study of blood T cell repertoires in COVID-19. Study details: Researchers got acute and convalescent COVID-19 samples from the United States, Italy and Spain.

The CDR3 extends over 16 amino acids. Germline V gene sequence: CDR1 MGHDK, CDR2 SYGVNS. Trimming removed 2 bases at V and 1 base at J, with 15 bases between. Clones were read by immunoSEQ multiplex PCR, and TCRdb kept only the in-frame ones, dropping some. The sample contains 200,000 to 250,000 clones, over 80% of which appear only once. This receptor was obtained from a woman in her twenties or thirties who had been exposed to COVID-19. Specimen: PBMCs or T cells enriched from blood (not recorded which). The chain has TRBV25-1 and TRBJ2-7; the D gene is possibly TRBD2 (6 bases). The CDR3 region is CASSEGGSSLSYEQYF. In DNA form, the CDR3 reads TGTGCCAGCAGTGAAGGGGGGTCTAGCCTTTCCTACGAGCAGTACTTC.